Listed here are 21 T cell receptor beta chains from one sample, sequenced in a study of T cell responses to AZD1222 COVID-19 vaccine (dated by TCRdb to 2020 to 2022). The library was generated by the immunoSEQ multiplex PCR assay. TCRdb mirrors the immuneACCESS table, restricted to in-frame sequences. Some clones are absent from its copies; in checked studies, under half trace to an unresolved V gene, and the reason for the others is unknown. The sample data list 70,000 to 75,000 clones, and around 80% of these were observed just once. Roughly 50% of the sample goes to the ten largest clones. The time point label here, explained by the study, means: about 28 days (+/-7) after the second vaccine dose. Sequenced material: peripheral blood, taken 28 days after the second AZD1222 dose. The receptors were gathered from an adult who received the AZD1222 COVID-19 vaccine.

This chain joins TRBV9 and TRBJ2-6; D gene unclear. Germline values: CDR1 SGDLS, CDR2 YYNGEE. The CDR3 totals 16 residues. Trimming left V 3 bases short and J 0 bases short, with 10 bases between. For the CDR3, the DNA is TGTGCCAGCAGCGGTCAGGTGAGCTCTGGGGCCAACGTCCTGACTTTC. Translated: CASSGQVSSGANVLTF. The variable domain in full, completed from reference TRBV9 and TRBJ2-6, reads DSGVTQTPKHLITATGQRVTLRCSPRSGDLSVYWYQQSLDQGLQFLIQYYNGEERAKGNILERFSAQQFPDLHSELNLSSLELGDSALYFCASSGQVSSGANVLTFGAGSRLTVL.

This CDR3 reads CASSLSRGSTDTQYF. CDR3 bases: TGTGCCAGCAGCTTAAGTCGGGGTAGCACAGATACGCAGTATTTT. The chain recombines TRBV7-3 with TRBJ2-3; D perhaps matches TRBD2 (5 bases). This CDR3 is built from 15 residues. V lost 1 base to trimming and J lost 0 bases, with 8 bases between them. CDR1 and CDR2 (germline): SGHTA, FQGTGA.

This chain connects TRBV28 to TRBJ1-5; D is uncertain. The CDR3 spans 15 residues. The ends were cut back, 3 bases at V and 0 bases at J, with 9 bases in the middle. Germline V lookup: CDR1 MDHEN, CDR2 SYDVKM. The CDR3 region has the DNA TGTGCCAGCAGTTTTTTACGGCTTAGCAATCAGCCCCAGCATTTT. Amino acids: CASSFLRLSNQPQHF. Using reference TRBV28 and TRBJ1-5 for the parts outside the CDR3, the full variable domain is DVKVTQSSRYLVKRTGEKVFLECVQDMDHENMFWYRQDPGLGLRLIYFSYDVKMKEKGDIPEGYSVSREKKERFSLILESASTNQTSMYLCASSFLRLSNQPQHFGDGTRLSIL.

The chain recombines TRBV21-1 with TRBJ2-1; the table assigns TRBD1, which was not confirmed against the DNA. TRBV21-1 counts as a pseudogene. The CDR3 is 17 residues long. The CDR3 here is CASSNRGRATAYNEQFF. As DNA, the CDR3 is TGTGCCAGCAGCAACCGCGGCAGGGCGACCGCCTACAATGAGCAGTTCTTC.

This chain connects TRBV19 to TRBJ1-1; no clear D gene. V was clipped by 7 bases and J by 0 bases, with 9 bases between them. Germline CDR1 is LNHDA and CDR2 is SQIVND (reference sequence). The CDR3 loop spans 13 amino acids. The CDR3 protein is CASTGRLNTEAFF. The CDR3 DNA reads TGTGCCAGTACTGGCAGGCTGAACACTGAAGCTTTCTTT.

The chain has TRBV30 and TRBJ2-7, with 9 bases aligning to TRBD1. V lost 2 bases, J lost 1 base, and 3 bases stayed unmatched. From germline, CDR1 is GTSNPN and CDR2 SVGIG (reference sequence). This CDR3 comprises 14 residues. CDR3 sequence: CAWSRTGVSYEQYF. DNA for the CDR3: TGTGCCTGGAGTCGGACAGGGGTTTCCTACGAGCAGTACTTC.

The chain is built from TRBV23-1 and TRBJ2-7; tentative D call: TRBD2 (6 bases). TRBV23-1 is recorded as an ORF, its role being uncertain. The CDR3 runs 17 residues. V was cut by 2 bases and J by 0 bases, with 17 bases left in between. CDR3 sequence: CASSQNPCGKSSYEQYF. The CDR3, as DNA: TGCGCCAGCAGTCAAAATCCTTGCGGGAAGAGCTCCTACGAGCAGTACTTC.

The chain employs TRBV28 and TRBJ1-2; D is unresolved. This CDR3 has 17 amino acids. The V gene lost 6 bases and the J gene lost 2 bases, with 22 bases spanning the gap. Per the germline V gene, CDR1 is MDHEN and CDR2 is SYDVKM. This CDR3 reads CASRPEYPQDLNYGYTF. The CDR3 nucleotides read TGTGCCAGCAGGCCGGAGTACCCCCAAGACTTGAACTATGGCTACACCTTC.

This clone occurred a few times. V gene TRBV9 combines with J gene TRBJ2-3, with D possibly matching TRBD2 (5 bases). The germline V gene has CDR1 SGDLS and CDR2 YYNGEE. Trimming cost V 3 bases and J 4 bases, with 15 bases left between them. This CDR3 has 15 residues. This CDR3 reads CASSALAGVSDTQYF. The CDR3 nucleotides read TGTGCCAGCAGCGCCCTGGCGGGCGTTTCAGATACGCAGTATTTT. Using reference TRBV9 and TRBJ2-3 for the parts outside the CDR3, the full variable domain is DSGVTQTPKHLITATGQRVTLRCSPRSGDLSVYWYQQSLDQGLQFLIQYYNGEERAKGNILERFSAQQFPDLHSELNLSSLELGDSALYFCASSALAGVSDTQYFGPGTRLTVL.

The chain has TRBV6-6 and TRBJ1-2; D not certain. Trimming left V 6 bases short and J 1 base short, with 9 bases between. Germline V lookup: CDR1 MNHNY, CDR2 SVGAGI (reference sequence). The CDR3 is made up of 13 amino acids. CDR3 sequence reads: CASSPDGNYGYTF. The DNA of the CDR3 is TGTGCCAGCAGCCCGGACGGTAACTATGGCTACACCTTC.

The rearrangement uses TRBV10-3 and TRBJ1-5; D may be TRBD1 (5 bases). The V gene lost 3 bases and the J gene lost 2 bases, with 5 bases spanning the gap. From germline, CDR1 is ENHRY and CDR2 SYGVKD. The CDR3 contains 13 residues. DNA of the CDR3: TGTGCCATCAGTGAACAGGGCAATCAGCCCCAGCATTTT. It is translated as CAISEQGNQPQHF.

The chain couples TRBV19 to TRBJ2-3, with D perhaps TRBD1 or TRBD2 (5 bases each). The CDR3 spans 14 residues. Per germline, CDR1 LNHDA and CDR2 SQIVND (reference sequence). V was clipped by 9 bases and J by 1 base, with 14 bases between them. The CDR3 spells CASLNTGRTDTQYF. In DNA form, the CDR3 reads TGTGCCAGCCTCAATACGGGACGCACAGATACGCAGTATTTT.

This sequence joins TRBV15 and TRBJ1-1; the D is unclear. The V gene's germline CDR1 is LNHNV and CDR2 YYDKDF (reference sequence). The CDR3 length is 13 residues. Trimming pared 1 base from V and 4 bases from J, leaving 7 bases between. The CDR3 loop reads CATSRGRRTEAFF. The CDR3 nucleotides are TGTGCCACCAGCAGAGGGAGGCGCACTGAAGCTTTCTTT.

The chain has TRBV5-6 and TRBJ1-6; D possibly corresponds to TRBD1 (6 bases). The length of the CDR3 is 14 residues. V shed 1 base and J shed 11 bases, with 13 bases lying between them. Germline CDR1 and CDR2: SGHDT and YYEEEE. This chain's CDR3 is CASSLRGARTPLHF. The CDR3 region has the DNA TGTGCCAGCAGCTTGCGGGGGGCGCGAACACCCCTCCACTTT.

The rearrangement joins TRBV5-6 to TRBJ2-5; 10 nucleotides match TRBD2. The V and J ends lost 1 base and 3 bases, in that order; junction bases with no gene match: 9. The germline CDR1 and CDR2 sequences are SGHDT and YYEEEE. The CDR3 has 17 amino acids. The CDR3 loop reads CASSLFGLAEQKETQYF. As DNA, the CDR3 is TGTGCCAGCAGCTTGTTTGGACTAGCGGAGCAGAAAGAGACCCAGTACTTC.

This clone was found once. The chain employs TRBV4-3 and TRBJ2-2; D is unclear. Between the trimmed V and J ends, which lost 1 base and 2 bases, there was a span of 5 bases. The germline CDR1 and CDR2 sequences are LGHNA and YSLEER. The CDR3 length is 14 residues. CDR3 bases: TGCGCCAGCAGCCAAGCTAGAAACACCGGGGAGCTGTTTTTT. This gives the protein CASSQARNTGELFF.

This chain links TRBV7-9 with TRBJ2-3; maybe TRBD1 (5 bases). The germline V gene has CDR1 SEHNR and CDR2 FQNEAQ (reference sequence). V was pared by 6 bases and J by 3 bases, with 7 bases between. The CDR3 is made up of 12 amino acids. The CDR3 DNA follows: TGTGCCAGCAGGCCAGGGACAGATACGCAGTATTTT. It specifies CASRPGTDTQYF.

The chain joins TRBV7-2 to TRBJ1-2; TRBD1 matches at 9 bases. V trimming: 2 bases; J trimming: 3 bases; junction bases outside the gene matches: 4. This CDR3 has 15 amino acids. The germline V gene encodes CDR1 SGHTA and CDR2 FQGNSA. CDR3 bases: TGTGCCAGCAGCTTAAGTACAGGGGGCTACTATGGCTACACCTTC. Residues: CASSLSTGGYYGYTF.

This chain joins TRBV9 and TRBJ2-1, with a possible D match to TRBD2 (5 bases). CDR1 SGDLS and CDR2 YYNGEE come from the germline V gene. CDR3 length: 12 residues. V lost 4 bases and J lost 6, with 8 bases in between. CDR3 loop: CASSWTGNEQFF. The DNA of the CDR3 is TGTGCCAGCAGCTGGACTGGCAATGAGCAGTTCTTC.

This chain connects TRBV5-5 to TRBJ1-1; D is unresolved. Trimming removed 0 bases at V and 2 bases at J, with 11 bases between. The CDR3 loop spans 15 amino acids. CDR1 and CDR2 (germline): SGHKS, YYEKEE (reference sequence). Written as DNA, the CDR3 is TGTGCCAGCAGCTTGGTAAACAGCTTTAACACTGAAGCTTTCTTT. It codes for CASSLVNSFNTEAFF.

This chain joins TRBV2 and TRBJ2-5; D remains ambiguous. Germline values: CDR1 SNHLY, CDR2 FYNNEI. This CDR3 has 12 amino acids. Trimming stripped 2 bases from V and 5 bases from J, with 6 bases between. The CDR3 DNA reads TGTGCCAGCAGTGAATGGGCTGAGACCCAGTACTTC. Protein product: CASSEWAETQYF. The variable domain in full, completed from reference TRBV2 and TRBJ2-5, reads EPEVTQTPSHQVTQMGQEVILRCVPISNHLYFYWYRQILGQKVEFLVSFYNNEISEKSEIFDDQFSVERPDGSNFTLKIRSTKLEDSAMYFCASSEWAETQYFGPGTRLLVL.